The 12 T cell receptor beta chains reported below all come from one sample, sequenced in a study of blood T cell repertoires in COVID-19. TCRdb keeps only in-frame clones here, not all; method: immunoSEQ multiplex PCR. The table includes 200,000 or so clones, around 84% detected once. The sequencing input was peripheral blood. The receptors were gathered from a woman between 55 and 75 years old who had recovered from COVID-19.

This chain joins TRBV7-2 and TRBJ1-1, with D tentatively TRBD1 (5 bases). Germline V gives CDR1 SGHTA, CDR2 FQGNSA. V was cut by 5 bases and J by 14 bases, with 21 bases left in between. The CDR3 has 13 residues. CDR3 nucleotides: TGTGCCAGCAGCCCAGACAGAAACCTACCCGGATTCTTT. Translation gives CASSPDRNLPGFF.

V gene TRBV9 combines with J gene TRBJ1-5; the D is unclear. Germline V gene data show CDR1 as SGDLS and CDR2 as YYNGEE. The CDR3 has 14 residues. Trimming cost V 3 bases and J 0 bases, with 7 bases left between them. CDR3 in amino acids: CASSGLGSNQPQHF. CDR3 DNA sequence: TGTGCCAGCAGCGGACTGGGTAGCAATCAGCCCCAGCATTTT.

The chain has TRBV6-6 and TRBJ1-6, with D unresolved. Germline V lookup: CDR1 MNHNY, CDR2 SVGAGI (reference sequence). This CDR3 has 14 residues. Trimming removed 6 bases from V and 5 bases from J, with 11 bases in between. The CDR3 here is CASRPERDNSPLHF. In nucleotides, the CDR3 is TGTGCCAGCAGACCCGAAAGAGATAATTCACCCCTCCACTTT.

The chain employs TRBV4-3 and TRBJ1-5, with 7 bases identical to TRBD1. The V gene end was trimmed by 4 bases and the J gene end by 2 bases; junction bases not matched to a gene: 2. This CDR3 has 14 amino acids. Germline CDR1 reads LGHNA; CDR2 reads YSLEER. The CDR3 spells CASSRTGGNQPQHF. The CDR3 DNA sequence: TGCGCCAGCAGCCGAACAGGGGGCAATCAGCCCCAGCATTTT.

The chain has TRBV19 and TRBJ2-3; 9 bases match TRBD1. CDR3 length equals 15 residues. J lost 7 bases, V lost 3 bases, and 8 bases had no gene match. Looked up from germline, CDR1 is LNHDA and CDR2 is SQIVND (reference sequence). In DNA, the CDR3 is TGTGCCAGTAGTATCTGGGGACAGGGTCAAAATACGCAGTATTTT. It yields the protein CASSIWGQGQNTQYF. The full variable domain, rest sourced from reference TRBV19 and TRBJ2-3, is DGGITQSPKYLFRKEGQNVTLSCEQNLNHDAMYWYRQDPGQGLRLIYYSQIVNDFQKGDIAEGYSVSREKKESFPLTVTSAQKNPTAFYLCASSIWGQGQNTQYFGPGTRLTVL.

The rearrangement joins TRBV25-1 to TRBJ1-3, with 7 bases aligning to TRBD1. CDR3 length: 13 residues. V trimming: 8 bases; J trimming: 6 bases; junction bases outside the gene matches: 7. The germline CDR1 and CDR2 sequences are MGHDK and SYGVNS. DNA for the CDR3: TGTGCCAGCTGCCGACAGGGAACAAACACCATATATTTT. This encodes CASCRQGTNTIYF.

The chain employs TRBV9 and TRBJ1-3, with a weak D call TRBD1 (5 bases). The germline CDR1 and CDR2 sequences are SGDLS and YYNGEE. The CDR3 covers 15 residues. The germline V and J ends were trimmed by 4 bases and 5 bases, with 16 bases remaining between them. In DNA, the CDR3 is TGTGCCAGCAGCCAATCGGGAGGGGTTAGAAACACCATATATTTT. Translation: CASSQSGGVRNTIYF.

The chain is built from TRBV18 and TRBJ2-7, with D tentatively TRBD2 (6 bases). Germline V lookup: CDR1 KGHSH, CDR2 LQKENI. This CDR3 has 13 residues. Deletions cut 4 bases from V and 3 bases from J, with 10 bases between. This chain's CDR3 is CASSQRANYEQYF. CDR3 DNA sequence: TGTGCCAGCTCACAGCGGGCGAACTACGAGCAGTACTTC.

The chain links TRBV19 to TRBJ1-2, with D unresolved. Trimming left V 4 bases short and J 4 bases short, with 16 bases between. CDR3 length equals 15 residues. Per germline, CDR1 LNHDA and CDR2 SQIVND (reference sequence). The CDR3 DNA sequence: TGTGCCAGTAGTACAATTGTTCCCCCTAGCTATGGCTACACCTTC. Residues: CASSTIVPPSYGYTF.

V is TRBV21-1 and J is TRBJ2-5; the listed D gene, TRBD1, was not tested against the DNA. TRBV21-1 is recorded as a pseudogene. The CDR3 runs to 11 residues. The CDR3 DNA sequence: TGTGCCACGCAGGGGATAGAGACCCAGTACTTC. Translated: CATQGIETQYF.

The J gene is TRBJ1-1, the V gene TRBV2, with a tentative D call TRBD1 (5 bases). The germline V gene encodes CDR1 SNHLY and CDR2 FYNNEI. This CDR3 has 14 amino acids. V lost 4 bases and J lost 2, with 11 bases in between. DNA of the CDR3: TGTGCCAGCAGTGTCGACACAGGTAACACTGAAGCTTTCTTT. Its translation is CASSVDTGNTEAFF. Full variable domain (missing parts from reference TRBV2 and TRBJ1-1): EPEVTQTPSHQVTQMGQEVILRCVPISNHLYFYWYRQILGQKVEFLVSFYNNEISEKSEIFDDQFSVERPDGSNFTLKIRSTKLEDSAMYFCASSVDTGNTEAFFGQGTRLTVV.

The chain has TRBV2 and TRBJ1-1; 7 bases map to TRBD1. J gave up 6 bases and V 6 bases, and 1 base lay outside the gene matches. Germline CDR1 reads SNHLY; CDR2 reads FYNNEI. This CDR3 comprises 11 residues. DNA of the CDR3: TGTGCCAGCAGGGGACAGCCTGAAGCTTTCTTT. It codes for CASRGQPEAFF.